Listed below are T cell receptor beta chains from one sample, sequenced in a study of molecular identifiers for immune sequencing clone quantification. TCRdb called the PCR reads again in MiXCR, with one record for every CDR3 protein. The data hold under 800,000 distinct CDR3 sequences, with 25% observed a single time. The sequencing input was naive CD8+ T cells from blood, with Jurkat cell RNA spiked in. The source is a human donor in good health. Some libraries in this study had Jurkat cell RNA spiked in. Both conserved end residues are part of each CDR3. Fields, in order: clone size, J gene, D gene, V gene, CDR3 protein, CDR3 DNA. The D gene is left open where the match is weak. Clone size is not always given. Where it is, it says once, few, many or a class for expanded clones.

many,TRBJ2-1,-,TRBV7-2,CASSLVSISGPSYNEQFF,TGTGCCAGCAGCTTAGTTAGTATCAGCGGCCCGTCCTACAATGAGCAGTTCTTC
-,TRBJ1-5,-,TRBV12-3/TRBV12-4,CASSLGGDISNQPQHF,TGTGCCAGCAGTTTGGGGGGGGACATTAGCAATCAGCCCCAGCATTTT
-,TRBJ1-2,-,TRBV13,CASSETGTTYGYTF,TGTGCCAGCAGCGAAACAGGGACGACCTATGGCTACACCTTC
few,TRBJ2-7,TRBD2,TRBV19,CASSMTSGDYEQYF,TGTGCCAGTAGTATGACTAGCGGGGACTACGAGCAGTACTTC
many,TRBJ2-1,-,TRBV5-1,CASSLVDGDNEQFF,TGCGCCAGCAGCTTGGTTGACGGTGACAATGAGCAGTTCTTC
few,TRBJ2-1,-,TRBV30,CAWEPQHSYNEQFF,TGTGCCTGGGAGCCCCAGCATTCCTACAATGAGCAGTTCTTC
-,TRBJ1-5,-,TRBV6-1,CASTNKGVIGIQPQHF,TGTGCCAGCACCAATAAGGGGGTCATTGGCATTCAGCCCCAGCATTTT
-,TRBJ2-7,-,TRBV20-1,CSAPGDHLLYEQYF,TGCAGTGCCCCCGGGGACCACTTGCTCTACGAGCAGTACTTC
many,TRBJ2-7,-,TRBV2,CASSEIGRQGSHEQYF,TGTGCCAGCAGTGAAATCGGCAGGCAGGGGTCCCACGAGCAGTACTTC
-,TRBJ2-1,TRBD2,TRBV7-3,CASSFDPSGKNEQFF,TGTGCCAGCAGCTTTGATCCTAGCGGGAAGAATGAGCAGTTCTTC
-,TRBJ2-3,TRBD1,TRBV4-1,CASSQSAGGADTQYF,TGCGCCAGCAGCCAATCGGCAGGGGGTGCAGATACGCAGTATTTT
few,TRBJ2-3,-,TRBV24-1,CATSPGLASTQYF,TGTGCCACCAGTCCGGGACTTGCAAGCACGCAGTATTTT
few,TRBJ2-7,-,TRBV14,CASSHEHAGLAVGYEQYF,TGTGCCAGCAGCCATGAACACGCGGGACTGGCGGTGGGCTACGAGCAGTACTTC
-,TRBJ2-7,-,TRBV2,CASSEGGNSYEQYF,TGTGCCAGCAGTGAAGGGGGCAACTCCTACGAGCAGTACTTC
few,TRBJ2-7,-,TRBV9,CASSEGRGRTYEQYF,TGTGCCAGCAGCGAGGGGCGAGGGCGGACCTACGAGCAGTACTTC
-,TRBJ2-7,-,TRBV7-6,CASSQLDRAYEQYF,TGTGCCAGCAGCCAGCTAGACAGAGCCTACGAGCAGTACTTC
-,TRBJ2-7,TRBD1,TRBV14,CASNDRESEQYF,TGTGCCAGCAACGACAGGGAAAGCGAGCAGTACTTC